The T cell receptor beta chain under discussion was sequenced for a study of neurological immune-mediated disorders. Study overall: The 34 multiple sclerosis patients comprised some 31 that were relapsing-remitting and 3 that were secondary progressive. Study-wide results and limits: One related-CDR3 cluster, identified by phylogenetic grouping, held the repertoires of 18 of 34 multiple sclerosis patients and was a possible signature. Expanded clones shared no CDR3 amino acid sequences across subjects, suggesting private repertoires in all groups.

This clonotype came up many times. Antigen unknown. Synthesis of cDNA was accomplished via 5'RACE employing 10-nucleotide random UMIs. TCRdb ran MiXCR on the 5' RACE reads and lists one entry per CDR3 protein. The sample consists of around 70,000 distinct CDR3 sequences, around 5% of them appearing once. The clonotype was recovered from a woman aged 25 to 39 with multiple sclerosis. Input material: PBMCs.

CDR3 residues: CASSLGQGSSGNTIYF. In nucleotides, the CDR3 is TGCGCCAGCAGCTTGGGTCAGGGGAGCTCTGGAAACACCATATATTTT. The chain recombines TRBV5-1 with TRBJ1-3, with TRBD1 as a possible D gene (6 bases). V lost 0 bases and J 0 bases, leaving 10 bases between the germline ends. Looked up from germline, CDR1 is SGHRS and CDR2 is YFSETQ. This CDR3 is built from 16 residues. Combining the CDR3 with reference TRBV5-1 and TRBJ1-3 gives the whole variable domain KAGVTQTPRYLIKTRGQQVTLSCSPISGHRSVSWYQQTPGQGLQFLFEYFSETQRNKGNFPGRFSGRQFSNSRSEMNVSTLELGDSALYLCASSLGQGSSGNTIYFGEGSWLTVV.